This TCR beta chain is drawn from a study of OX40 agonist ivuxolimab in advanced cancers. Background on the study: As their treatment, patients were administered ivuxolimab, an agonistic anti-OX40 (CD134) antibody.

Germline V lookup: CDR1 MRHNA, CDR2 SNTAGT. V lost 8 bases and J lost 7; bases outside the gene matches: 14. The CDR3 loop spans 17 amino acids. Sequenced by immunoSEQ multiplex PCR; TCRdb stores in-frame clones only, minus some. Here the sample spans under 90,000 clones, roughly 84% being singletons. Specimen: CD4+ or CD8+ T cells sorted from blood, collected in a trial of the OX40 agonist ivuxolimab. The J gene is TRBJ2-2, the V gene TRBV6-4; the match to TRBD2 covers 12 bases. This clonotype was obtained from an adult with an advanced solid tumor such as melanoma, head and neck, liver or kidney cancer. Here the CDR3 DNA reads TGTGCCAGCTCACTGACTAGCGGGAGTGGGTCCGGCGGGGAGCTGTTTTTT. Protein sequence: CASSLTSGSGSGGELFF.